Listed below are T cell receptor beta chains from one sample, sequenced in a study of CD8+ T cells in alopecia areata. Profiled with immunoSEQ multiplex PCR; TCRdb holds only in-frame clones, not every one. The sample has 30,000 to 40,000 clones, approximately 80% seen once. Sequenced material: NKG2D-low CD8+ T cells sorted from blood. The receptors were gathered from a human donor with alopecia areata. The CDR3 runs from the conserved cysteine through the conserved F or W. The D gene is left open where the match is weak. The size field is filled for only some rows; it gives once, few, many or a size class.

j_call v_call d_call cdr3_length clone_size cdr3_nt cdr3_aa
TRBJ2-7 TRBV28 NA 15 few TGTGCCAGCAGTTTAATTCCAGGATCTTCCTACGAGCAGTACTTC CASSLIPGSSYEQYF
TRBJ1-1 TRBV30 NA 11 NA TGTGCCTGGAGTGTACGCCCCCAAGCTTTCTTT CAWSVRPQAFF
TRBJ2-7 TRBV7-2 NA 13 NA TGTGCCAGCAGCTTTCCTAACTCTTACGAGCAGTACTTC CASSFPNSYEQYF
TRBJ2-7 TRBV4-1 NA 16 NA TGCGCCAGCAGCCAAGATGGCAACCAAGCGGTCTACGAGCAGTACTTC CASSQDGNQAVYEQYF
TRBJ1-5 TRBV6-1 NA 13 NA TGTGCCAGCAGTGACGATCTTATTCAGCCCCAGCATTTT CASSDDLIQPQHF
TRBJ1-1 TRBV5-1 TRBD1 16 NA TGCGCCAGCAGCTTTGGGACAGGGGATTCGTTCCCTGAAGCTTTCTTT CASSFGTGDSFPEAFF
TRBJ2-7 TRBV7-2 NA 13 NA TGTGCCAGCAGCTTCTCCAGAGCCTACGAGCAGTACTTC CASSFSRAYEQYF
TRBJ2-7 TRBV5-6 TRBD1 13 NA TGTGCCAGCAGCCGAGGGGGCTGGGACGAGCAGTACTTC CASSRGGWDEQYF
TRBJ2-1 TRBV29-1 NA 13 NA TGCAGCGCTCTCATGAGCTCCTACAATGAGCAGTTCTTC CSALMSSYNEQFF
TRBJ1-3 TRBV7-9 NA 15 few TGTGCCAGCAGCCCTGACCGGTACTCTGGAAACACCATATATTTT CASSPDRYSGNTIYF
TRBJ2-1 TRBV14 TRBD1 15 NA TGTGCCAGCAGCCCTAACCGGGACAGTTACAATGAGCAGTTCTTC CASSPNRDSYNEQFF
TRBJ2-1 TRBV4-3 NA 16 NA TGCGCCAGCAGCCAATCTTGGGCCACAATAGACAATGAGCAGTTCTTC CASSQSWATIDNEQFF
TRBJ2-3 TRBV19 TRBD2 14 few TGTGCCAGTAGCGGACTAGCGGACACAGATACGCAGTATTTT CASSGLADTDTQYF
TRBJ2-5 TRBV7-9 NA 14 few TGTGCCAGCAGCTTCGAAAGGAGTCAAGAGACCCAGTACTTC CASSFERSQETQYF
TRBJ2-2 TRBV7-3 NA 14 NA TGTGCCAGCAGCCCTCTAGGAGGGCACGGGGAGCTGTTTTTT CASSPLGGHGELFF
TRBJ2-7 TRBV29-1 TRBD1 12 NA TGCAGCGGTCGACAGGGGAACTACGAGCAGTACTTC CSGRQGNYEQYF
TRBJ2-3 TRBV28 TRBD1 15 few TGTGCCAGCAGACCTCAGGACAGGGTCGCAGATACGCAGTATTTT CASRPQDRVADTQYF
TRBJ2-2 TRBV19 NA 14 NA TGTGCCAGTAGTATCGGGGGAACCGCCGGGGAGCTGTTTTTT CASSIGGTAGELFF
TRBJ2-3 TRBV7-9 TRBD2 15 NA TGTGCCAGCAGCTCTAGCGGGTCTCCCACAGATACGCAGTATTTT CASSSSGSPTDTQYF
TRBJ2-7 TRBV7-2 NA 13 NA TGTGCCAGCAGCTTGGGGGGCACCTACGAGCAGTACTTC CASSLGGTYEQYF
TRBJ2-2 TRBV29-1 TRBD2 16 NA TGCAGCGTTTATGGACTAGCGGGAGCTGCAACCGGGGAGCTGTTTTTT CSVYGLAGAATGELFF
TRBJ1-2 TRBV7-9 NA 14 NA TGTGCCAGCAGCTTAGCACAGGGCGAGAATGGCTACACCTTC CASSLAQGENGYTF
TRBJ2-3 TRBV7-9 TRBD1 18 NA TGTGCCAGCAGCTTCGATTCTCGGGACAGCCGAAGCACAGATACGCAGTATTTT CASSFDSRDSRSTDTQYF
TRBJ2-7 TRBV28 TRBD1 14 NA TGTGCCAGCCTGGACCGGGACAGTACCTACGAGCAGTACTTC CASLDRDSTYEQYF
TRBJ2-1 TRBV29-1 NA 11 NA TGCAGCGTTTCACAGGGAAATGAGCAGTTCTTC CSVSQGNEQFF
TRBJ2-1 TRBV27 NA 14 NA TGTGCCAGCAGTTTAACCGGCTCCTACAATGAGCAGTTCTTC CASSLTGSYNEQFF
TRBJ2-7 TRBV29-1 TRBD2 16 NA TGCAGCGTTGATGGGCTAGCGGGGGTGCTCCCCTACGAGCAGTACTTC CSVDGLAGVLPYEQYF
TRBJ2-1 TRBV6-1 NA 18 NA TGTGCCAGCAGTGAAGCCCCGGATCCCCAAAGCTCCTACAATGAGCAGTTCTTC CASSEAPDPQSSYNEQFF
TRBJ2-5 TRBV7-9 NA 13 NA TGTGCCAGCAGCTTAGACAACCAAGAGACCCAGTACTTC CASSLDNQETQYF
TRBJ2-5 TRBV7-9 TRBD2 16 NA TGTGCCAGCAGCTTAATGAAGCGGGAGGCTGCGGAGACCCAGTACTTC CASSLMKREAAETQYF
TRBJ2-1 TRBV4-2 NA 15 NA TGTGCCAGCAGCCAAGGGACGGGAGAGTACAATGAGCAGTTCTTC CASSQGTGEYNEQFF
TRBJ2-7 TRBV30 TRBD2 14 NA TGTGCCTGGAGTTTGGTTAGCGGGAGCTACGAGCAGTACTTC CAWSLVSGSYEQYF
TRBJ2-4 TRBV28 NA 17 NA TGTGCCAGCAGCCCTCCCTTCGTTGGGCACCTCAAAAACATTCAGTACTTC CASSPPFVGHLKNIQYF
TRBJ2-7 TRBV2 TRBD2 16 NA TGTGCCAGCAGCGATTTAGCGGGGAAAAACTCCTACGAGCAGTACTTC CASSDLAGKNSYEQYF
TRBJ2-5 TRBV7-9 NA 13 NA TGTGCCAGCAGCGATTATCTCTCGGAGACCCAGTACTTC CASSDYLSETQYF
TRBJ2-5 TRBV28 TRBD2 13 NA TGTGCCAGCAGCCGGACTAGCAAGCAGACCCAGTACTTC CASSRTSKQTQYF
TRBJ1-1 TRBV6-5 TRBD1 15 medium-sized TGTGCCAGCAGTCGTCAAATCGACAGGGCTACTGAAGCTTTCTTT CASSRQIDRATEAFF
TRBJ1-2 TRBV29-1 NA 13 NA TGCAGCGCCCCCGCTCCAGGTCACTATGGCTACACCTTC CSAPAPGHYGYTF
TRBJ2-2 TRBV10-2 NA 13 few TGCGCCAGCAGTGAGGGACAGACTGGGGAGCTGTTTTTT CASSEGQTGELFF
TRBJ2-2 TRBV30 TRBD2 14 NA TGTGCCTGGAGATGGGGGGAGGGCACCGGGGAGCTGTTTTTT CAWRWGEGTGELFF
TRBJ1-2 TRBV27 TRBD1 16 NA TGTGCCAGCAGTCCCCAGACAGGGACCGTCGGCTATGGCTACACCTTC CASSPQTGTVGYGYTF
TRBJ2-3 TRBV15 TRBD2 15 NA TGTGCCACCAGCAGAGCTAGCGGGGAAACAGATACGCAGTATTTT CATSRASGETDTQYF